The 23 T cell receptor beta chains below come from one sample, sequenced in a study of spatial heterogeneity in lung cancer. TCRdb called the 5' RACE reads again in MiXCR, with one record for every CDR3 protein. The sample has about 47,000 distinct CDR3 sequences, 10% to 15% seen once. Time point noted: blood at routine non-recurrence follow-up after resection. The sequences come from PBMCs, collected at follow-up. These receptors were obtained from a male donor with early-stage non-small cell lung cancer.

Only a few counts were recorded for this clonotype. The chain recombines TRBV6-2 or TRBV6-3 with TRBJ2-7; D ambiguous. This CDR3 comprises 13 residues. V lost 6 bases, J lost 4 bases, and 13 bases lay in between. Per the germline V gene, CDR1 is MNHEY and CDR2 is SVGEGT. The CDR3 bases are TGTGCCAGCAGGACCTCAGTAGATTACGAGCAGTACTTC. It encodes CASRTSVDYEQYF.

This clonotype came up many times. This chain links TRBV10-3 with TRBJ1-1; TRBD1 might be the D (5 bases). CDR1 ENHRY and CDR2 SYGVKD come from the germline V gene. This CDR3 is 15 amino acids long. Trimming took off 2 bases at V and 0 bases at J, with 10 bases between the two ends. Here the CDR3 reads CAISEMGGLNTEAFF. The CDR3 nucleotides read TGTGCCATCAGTGAGATGGGGGGATTGAACACTGAAGCTTTCTTT.

This clonotype appeared many times. The rearrangement joins TRBV7-2 to TRBJ2-3; 9 bases map to TRBD2. CDR1 is SGHTA and CDR2 is FQGNSA in the germline V gene. The CDR3 sequence is 14 residues long. J gave up 2 bases and V 6 bases, and 3 bases lay outside the gene matches. The CDR3 sequence is CASRIAGVTDTQYF. CDR3 bases: TGTGCCAGCAGAATAGCGGGGGTCACAGATACGCAGTATTTT.

This clonotype was observed at least ten times. This chain connects TRBV12-3 or TRBV12-4 to TRBJ1-2; D is unresolved. V was cut by 5 bases and J by 1 base, with 8 bases left in between. This CDR3 region has 13 residues. CDR3: CASSLLYNYGYTF. The CDR3 DNA reads TGTGCCAGCAGTCTCCTTTATAACTATGGCTACACCTTC.

This sequence joins TRBV30 and TRBJ1-1, with no clear D. This CDR3 is built from 15 residues. V was cut by 0 bases and J by 3 bases, with 14 bases left in between. The V gene's germline CDR1 is GTSNPN and CDR2 SVGIG (reference sequence). CDR3 DNA: TGTGCCTGGAGTGTACGTGGCAGGCTATACACTGAAGCTTTCTTT. Protein product: CAWSVRGRLYTEAFF.

This clonotype has at least ten counts. The CDR3: CASSLSGGSSYNSPLHF. The CDR3 nucleotides read TGTGCCAGCAGCTTGAGTGGAGGGAGCTCCTATAATTCACCCCTCCACTTT. The chain combines TRBV5-5 with TRBJ1-6; D remains ambiguous. This CDR3 spans 17 amino acids. Germline values: CDR1 SGHKS, CDR2 YYEKEE (reference sequence). V was pared by 1 base and J by 0 bases, with 11 bases between.

This clonotype was picked up many times. The gene calls are TRBV2 and TRBJ2-1; TRBD2 matches 11 bases. The CDR3 runs to 14 residues. CDR1 and CDR2 (germline): SNHLY, FYNNEI. Trimming cost V 11 bases and J 4 bases; bases outside gene matches: 7. The CDR3 DNA reads as TGTGCCCCCGGGGGGACTAGCGGTTACAATGAGCAGTTCTTC. Translating gives CAPGGTSGYNEQFF.

This sequence joins TRBV7-2 and TRBJ1-3, with D maybe TRBD1 (5 bases). Germline CDR1 is SGHTA and CDR2 is FQGNSA. V lost 2 bases to trimming and J lost 0 bases, with 5 bases between them. This CDR3 is 14 amino acids long. The CDR3 region has the DNA TGTGCCAGCAGCTTAACAGGCTCTGGAAACACCATATATTTT. It yields the protein CASSLTGSGNTIYF.

The sample holds many counts of this clonotype. This chain joins TRBV5-1 and TRBJ1-5, with D perhaps TRBD1 (6 bases). V was cut by 3 bases and J by 3 bases, with 10 bases left in between. CDR3 length equals 14 residues. Germline V gene sequence: CDR1 SGHRS, CDR2 YFSETQ. The CDR3 sequence is CASSSGQLNQPQHF. The CDR3 nucleotides read TGCGCCAGCAGCTCTGGACAGCTCAATCAGCCCCAGCATTTT.

The chain couples TRBV18 to TRBJ2-4; D not certain. Trimming took off 0 bases at V and 0 bases at J, with 9 bases between the two ends. This CDR3 has 16 residues. Germline assignment: CDR1 KGHSH and CDR2 LQKENI. The CDR3 bases are TGTGCCAGCTCACCACCTAACCAATTAGCCAAAAACATTCAGTACTTC. It specifies CASSPPNQLAKNIQYF.

In this sample, this clonotype turned up many times. The V call is TRBV18, the J call TRBJ2-7; 8 bases line up with TRBD1. CDR3 length equals 15 residues. V shed 3 bases and J 5 bases; nucleotides not matched to a gene: 9. Germline V lookup: CDR1 KGHSH, CDR2 LQKENI. CDR3 sequence reads: CASSPGQAPGNEQYF. As DNA, the CDR3 is TGTGCCAGCTCACCGGGACAGGCCCCTGGTAACGAGCAGTACTTC.

This clonotype was picked up many times. The V call is TRBV5-1, the J call TRBJ2-7; no clear D gene. V dropped 4 bases and J dropped 0 bases, with 2 bases sitting between them. Germline-derived CDR1 and CDR2 are SGHRS and YFSETQ. The CDR3 runs to 11 residues. As DNA, the CDR3 is TGCGCCAGCAGCGACTCCTACGAGCAGTACTTC. It codes for CASSDSYEQYF.

This rearrangement joins TRBV6-1 to TRBJ2-3, with D unclear. In germline, CDR1 is MNHNS, CDR2 SASEGT. V was clipped by 1 base and J by 4 bases, with 9 bases between them. The CDR3 loop spans 14 amino acids. The CDR3 region is CASSEVVGPDTQYF. In nucleotides, the CDR3 is TGTGCCAGCAGTGAAGTAGTTGGCCCAGATACGCAGTATTTT.

This clonotype was recorded a few times. The V call is TRBV5-1, the J call TRBJ2-1, with 11 bases lining up with TRBD2. The V gene end was trimmed by 0 bases and the J gene end by 8 bases; junction bases not matched to a gene: 10. CDR3 length equals 17 residues. Looked up from germline, CDR1 is SGHRS and CDR2 is YFSETQ. The CDR3, as DNA: TGCGCCAGCAGCTTGGGAACCATAGCGGGAGGGCTTTATGAGCAGTTCTTC. Protein: CASSLGTIAGGLYEQFF.

This clonotype was detected only a few times. J is TRBJ1-2 and V is TRBV7-9, with D perhaps matching TRBD1 (5 bases). Trimming shortened V by 1 base and J by 2 bases, and 11 bases separated the two germline ends. The CDR3 is 15 residues long. Germline CDR1 reads SEHNR; CDR2 reads FQNEAQ (reference sequence). As DNA, the CDR3 is TGTGCCAGCAGCTTAGATTCTCCAGGGAACTATGGCTACACCTTC. This gives the protein CASSLDSPGNYGYTF. Filled out from reference TRBV7-9 and TRBJ1-2, the complete variable domain reads DTGVSQNPRHKITKRGQNVTFRCDPISEHNRLYWYRQTLGQGPEFLTYFQNEAQLEKSRLLSDRFSAERPKGSFSTLEIQRTEQGDSAMYLCASSLDSPGNYGYTFGSGTRLTVV.

V usage is TRBV5-4 and J usage is TRBJ2-5; TRBD2 aligns across 7 bases. This CDR3 has 15 residues. Germline V gene lookup returns CDR1 SGHNT and CDR2 YYREEE (reference sequence). V shed 2 bases and J 5 bases; nucleotides not matched to a gene: 9. DNA of the CDR3: TGTGCCAGCAGCTTAGCTAGCGGCACCAGGGAGACCCAGTACTTC. Translation gives CASSLASGTRETQYF.

This clonotype has ten or more counts. V gene TRBV6-1 combines with J gene TRBJ1-2, with TRBD1 matching 7 bases. Germline V gene lookup returns CDR1 MNHNS and CDR2 SASEGT. V shed 6 bases, J shed 2 bases, and the junction held 3 bases outside the gene matches. This CDR3 comprises 13 residues. The CDR3 DNA reads as TGTGCCAGCAGCCAACAGGGGAACTATGGCTACACCTTC. Its translation is CASSQQGNYGYTF.

At least ten counts were recorded for this clonotype. The chain couples TRBV5-1 to TRBJ2-7; 13 bases are a match to TRBD2. Germline assignment: CDR1 SGHRS and CDR2 YFSETQ. The V gene end was trimmed by 4 bases and the J gene end by 0 bases; junction bases not matched to a gene: 7. This CDR3 spans 17 amino acids. The CDR3 reads CASSPRGTSGNSYEQYF. The CDR3 DNA reads TGCGCCAGCAGCCCCCGCGGGACTAGCGGGAACTCCTACGAGCAGTACTTC.

The CDR3 protein is CASNAREGAADTQYF. CDR3 DNA: TGTGCCAGCAACGCAAGGGAGGGGGCGGCAGATACGCAGTATTTT. V gene TRBV5-4 combines with J gene TRBJ2-3; D is perhaps TRBD1 or TRBD2 (7 bases each). CDR3 size: 15 residues. V lost 6 bases, J lost 4 bases, and 18 bases lay in between. Per the germline V gene, CDR1 is SGHNT and CDR2 is YYREEE (reference sequence).

This clonotype has a single count. This chain connects TRBV12-3 or TRBV12-4 to TRBJ2-5, with D possibly being TRBD1 (5 bases). The CDR3 has 15 amino acids. Trimming took 6 bases from V and 4 from J, leaving 18 bases between them. The CDR3 DNA is TGTGCCAGCAGCTCCCCGACCCCTGGGGCAGAGACCCAGTACTTC. This sequence encodes CASSSPTPGAETQYF.

V is TRBV30 and J is TRBJ1-3; D gene unclear. Germline-derived CDR1 and CDR2 are GTSNPN and SVGIG (reference sequence). This CDR3 has 11 amino acids. V shed 2 bases and J shed 2 bases, with 1 base lying between them. In DNA, the CDR3 is TGTGCCTGGAGTACTGGAAACACCATATATTTT. This sequence encodes CAWSTGNTIYF. Combining the CDR3 with reference TRBV30 and TRBJ1-3 gives the whole variable domain SQTIHQWPATLVQPVGSPLSLECTVEGTSNPNLYWYRQAAGRGLQLLFYSVGIGQISSEVPQNLSASRPQDRQFILSSKKLLLSDSGFYLCAWSTGNTIYFGEGSWLTVV.

This clonotype was seen many times. The rearrangement joins TRBV9 to TRBJ1-1; D remains ambiguous. The germline V gene encodes CDR1 SGDLS and CDR2 YYNGEE. CDR3 size: 15 residues. V dropped 0 bases and J dropped 3 bases, with 12 bases sitting between them. CDR3 residues: CASSVELGRDTEAFF. As DNA, the CDR3 is TGTGCCAGCAGCGTAGAACTGGGGAGGGACACTGAAGCTTTCTTT. The whole variable domain, filled in from reference TRBV9 and TRBJ1-1, reads DSGVTQTPKHLITATGQRVTLRCSPRSGDLSVYWYQQSLDQGLQFLIQYYNGEERAKGNILERFSAQQFPDLHSELNLSSLELGDSALYFCASSVELGRDTEAFFGQGTRLTVV.

The CDR3 reads CASSSTGLAARYEQYF. In nucleotides, the CDR3 is TGCGCCAGCAGCTCCACGGGACTAGCGGCGCGCTACGAGCAGTACTTC. The chain combines TRBV5-1 with TRBJ2-7; 11 bases line up with TRBD2. The length of the CDR3 is 16 residues. Germline loops: CDR1 SGHRS, CDR2 YFSETQ. Trimming cost V 3 bases and J 3 bases; bases outside gene matches: 8.